These 29 T cell receptor beta chains were all obtained from the same sample, sequenced in a study of blood T cell repertoires in COVID-19. This table comes from immunoSEQ multiplex PCR, and its TCRdb copy is limited to in-frame clones, with some not included. The sample contains 150,000 to 200,000 clones, approximately 83% of which appear only once. Sequences were obtained from PBMCs or T cells enriched from blood (not recorded which). All receptors derive from a man between 65 and 80 years old who had been exposed to COVID-19.

J is TRBJ2-3 and V is TRBV27; 7 bases line up with TRBD2. Germline V gene lookup returns CDR1 MNHEY and CDR2 SMNVEV (reference sequence). The CDR3 runs to 16 residues. The junction had 13 bases not matched to a gene; V was cut back by 8 bases and J by 2 bases. This CDR3 reads CASPVPLAETTDTQYF. The CDR3 region has the DNA TGTGCCAGCCCTGTCCCTCTAGCGGAGACCACAGATACGCAGTATTTT.

The CDR3: CASSSHRGRLHEQYF. The CDR3 DNA reads TGTGCCAGCAGTTCCCACAGGGGGCGCTTACACGAGCAGTACTTC. V is TRBV6-5 and J is TRBJ2-7, with TRBD1 identical over 9 bases. The trim removed 4 bases at V and 5 bases at J, leaving 9 bases unmatched. The germline CDR1 and CDR2 sequences are MNHEY and SVGAGI. The CDR3 sequence is 15 residues long.

CDR3 DNA sequence: TGTGCCACCAGCCCACACAGGGGGATCGGGCAAAACATTCAGTACTTC. Its protein product is CATSPHRGIGQNIQYF. V usage is TRBV15 and J usage is TRBJ2-4, with 8 bases that match TRBD1. The CDR3 is 16 amino acids. Per germline, CDR1 LNHNV and CDR2 YYDKDF (reference sequence). The V and J ends lost 5 bases and 5 bases, in that order; junction bases with no gene match: 11.

The gene calls are TRBV5-5 and TRBJ2-3; 7 positions match TRBD1. The CDR3 is 13 residues long. The V and J ends lost 4 bases and 5 bases, in that order; junction bases with no gene match: 4. CDR1 is SGHKS, CDR2 YYEKEE, per germline (reference sequence). CDR3 loop: CASSRGHQDTQYF. CDR3 nucleotide sequence: TGTGCCAGCAGCAGGGGGCATCAAGATACGCAGTATTTT.

The chain employs TRBV2 and TRBJ1-5; TRBD1 is a possible D gene (6 bases). The CDR3 is 13 amino acids. V lost 4 bases and J 11 bases, leaving 15 bases between the germline ends. The germline V gene encodes CDR1 SNHLY and CDR2 FYNNEI. The CDR3 spells CASSAQGLVAQHF. As DNA, the CDR3 is TGTGCCAGCAGTGCTCAGGGGTTGGTTGCCCAGCATTTT.

This sequence joins TRBV7-9 and TRBJ2-1; TRBD1 matches at 10 bases. V shed 2 bases, J shed 5 bases, and the junction held 3 bases outside the gene matches. The CDR3 extends over 15 amino acids. Germline CDR1 reads SEHNR; CDR2 reads FQNEAQ (reference sequence). The CDR3 loop reads CASSLRDRGNNEQFF. The CDR3 DNA follows: TGTGCCAGCAGCTTACGGGACAGGGGTAACAATGAGCAGTTCTTC.

The chain links TRBV28 to TRBJ2-2; D not resolved. The CDR3 is 14 residues long. Germline CDR1 is MDHEN and CDR2 is SYDVKM. Trimming removed 6 bases at V and 0 bases at J, with 8 bases between. The CDR3 here is CASRLTANTGELFF. In DNA form, the CDR3 reads TGTGCCAGCAGATTAACAGCGAACACCGGGGAGCTGTTTTTT.

This clone appeared a few times. V gene TRBV4-3 combines with J gene TRBJ1-2; D is undetermined. CDR3 size: 15 residues. Germline V lookup: CDR1 LGHNA, CDR2 YSLEER. Trimming pared 0 bases from V and 3 bases from J, leaving 11 bases between. Here the CDR3 reads CASSQDVRRDYGYTF. The CDR3 DNA sequence: TGCGCCAGCAGCCAAGATGTCCGGCGGGACTATGGCTACACCTTC.

This chain connects TRBV6-2 or TRBV6-3 to TRBJ2-5, with 7 positions matching TRBD2. This CDR3 has 15 amino acids. Per germline, CDR1 MNHEY and CDR2 SVGEGT. With 2 bases clipped from V and 5 bases from J, the junction kept 8 bases outside the gene matches. In nucleotides, the CDR3 is TGTGCCAGCAGTTACAGAGGGAGGGTAGGGGAGACCCAGTACTTC. Its translation: CASSYRGRVGETQYF.

This clone came up a few times. CDR3 nucleotides: TGTGCCAGCAGCCCCCCTCGGGGGAGAGGAACTGAAGCTTTCTTT. It is translated as CASSPPRGRGTEAFF. The rearrangement uses TRBV5-4 and TRBJ1-1; a weak D match, TRBD1 (5 bases). Trimming pared 4 bases from V and 5 bases from J, leaving 18 bases between. Germline V CDR1 and CDR2: SGHNT, YYREEE (reference sequence). The CDR3 runs to 15 residues.

This clone was seen just once. The genes are TRBV6-5 and TRBJ1-1; D may be TRBD1 (5 bases). V was clipped by 0 bases and J by 4 bases, with 12 bases between them. CDR3 length: 15 amino acids. Germline assignment: CDR1 MNHEY and CDR2 SVGAGI. DNA for the CDR3: TGTGCCAGCAGTTACTCCGCGGGGCTGGGCACTGAAGCTTTCTTT. This translates into CASSYSAGLGTEAFF.

The chain recombines TRBV6-5 with TRBJ1-3, with TRBD1 identical over 9 bases. Trimming at V came to 5 bases and at J to 2 bases, leaving 4 bases not matched to a gene. The CDR3 is 15 amino acids. Germline V CDR1 and CDR2: MNHEY, SVGAGI. The CDR3 nucleotides are TGTGCCAGCAGTCGACAGGGGGTCACTGGAAACACCATATATTTT. The encoded protein is CASSRQGVTGNTIYF.

The J gene is TRBJ1-6, the V gene TRBV5-5; the D gene is possibly TRBD1 (6 bases). V was trimmed by 8 bases and J by 5 bases, leaving 14 bases between them. The CDR3 extends over 14 amino acids. Germline V gene sequence: CDR1 SGHKS, CDR2 YYEKEE (reference sequence). CDR3 residues: CASQQGGHNSPLHF. CDR3 nucleotide sequence: TGTGCCAGTCAACAGGGCGGCCATAATTCACCCCTCCACTTT.

V gene TRBV11-2 combines with J gene TRBJ2-6, with a weak D call TRBD1 (5 bases). V was cut by 0 bases and J by 0 bases, with 18 bases left in between. The CDR3 totals 20 residues. Looked up from germline, CDR1 is SGHAT and CDR2 is FQNNGV. CDR3 sequence reads: CASSLDGASWIPSGANVLTF. The CDR3 region has the DNA TGTGCCAGCAGCTTAGATGGGGCGTCTTGGATTCCCTCTGGGGCCAACGTCCTGACTTTC.

This clone was observed a handful of times. The chain has TRBV6-5 and TRBJ2-7; the D gene is possibly TRBD1 (5 bases). The CDR3 extends over 14 amino acids. Germline CDR1 reads MNHEY; CDR2 reads SVGAGI. V was trimmed by 6 bases and J by 3 bases, leaving 15 bases between them. The CDR3 DNA follows: TGTGCCAGCAGCCTGAGACGCGACAGCTACGAGCAGTACTTC. It translates to CASSLRRDSYEQYF.

V gene TRBV6-5 combines with J gene TRBJ2-1; maybe TRBD1 (7 bases). V shed 2 bases and J shed 7 bases, with 18 bases lying between them. The CDR3 contains 16 residues. Germline values: CDR1 MNHEY, CDR2 SVGAGI. CDR3 DNA sequence: TGTGCCAGCAGTTACGACCGCAGGGGGGCGTATAATGAGCAGTTCTTC. Its translation is CASSYDRRGAYNEQFF.

V gene TRBV7-8 combines with J gene TRBJ2-5; 7 positions agree with TRBD1. CDR1 is SGHVS, CDR2 FQNEAQ, per germline. J lost 4 bases, V lost 2 bases, and 4 bases had no gene match. This CDR3 has 14 amino acids. The CDR3 DNA reads as TGTGCCAGCAGCTTACCAAGACAGGGAGAGACCCAGTACTTC. Amino acids: CASSLPRQGETQYF.

About this clone itself: An end of the junction differs from the germline gene, which may be a read error. The V call is TRBV7-2, the J call TRBJ2-1, with 10 bases identical to TRBD2. The germline V gene has CDR1 SGHTA and CDR2 FQGNSA. This CDR3 comprises 16 residues. The CDR3 DNA follows: TGTGCCAGCAGCGTCCTAGCGGGAGTAATTGTCAATGAGCAGCTCTTC. This sequence encodes CASSVLAGVIVNEQLF.

The genes are TRBV18 and TRBJ1-1; D not certain. Per the germline V gene, CDR1 is KGHSH and CDR2 is LQKENI. The CDR3 spans 12 residues. V lost 2 bases to trimming and J lost 7 bases, with 8 bases between them. The CDR3 bases are TGTGCCAGCTCACCAGGGAGAATTGAAGCTTTCTTT. Amino acids: CASSPGRIEAFF. The variable domain in full, with the rest retrieved from reference TRBV18 and TRBJ1-1, is NAGVMQNPRHLVRRRGQEARLRCSPMKGHSHVYWYRQLPEEGLKFMVYLQKENIIDESGMPKERFSAEFPKEGPSILRIQQVVRGDSAAYFCASSPGRIEAFFGQGTRLTVV.

The rearrangement uses TRBV9 and TRBJ1-6; D might be TRBD1 (6 bases). Trimming took off 5 bases at V and 7 bases at J, with 13 bases between the two ends. The CDR3 covers 14 residues. The germline gives CDR1 SGDLS, CDR2 YYNGEE. CDR3 amino acids: CASSKAGVNSPLHF. Here the CDR3 DNA reads TGTGCCAGCAGTAAAGCAGGGGTGAATTCACCCCTCCACTTT.

This chain uses TRBV18 with TRBJ2-3; D might be TRBD2 (6 bases). CDR1 is KGHSH and CDR2 is LQKENI in the germline V gene. The V end lost 3 bases, the J end lost 6 bases, and 16 bases lay between the germline ends. The length of the CDR3 is 15 residues. The CDR3 protein is CASSPEGLPSDTQYF. The CDR3 coding sequence is TGTGCCAGCTCACCGGAGGGGCTACCCAGTGATACGCAGTATTTT.

This clone is a singleton in its sample. The CDR3 DNA sequence: TGTGCCAGCTCACCGGACTCCCAGCAGTACTTC. Translating it yields CASSPDSQQYF. The chain recombines TRBV18 with TRBJ2-7, with D possibly matching TRBD2 (5 bases). Germline V gene sequence: CDR1 KGHSH, CDR2 LQKENI. With 3 bases removed from V and 8 bases from J, the gap between germline ends came to 8 bases. The CDR3 is 11 amino acids.

The chain carries TRBV6-5 and TRBJ1-1, with no clear D. There are 15 residues in the CDR3. CDR1 and CDR2 (germline): MNHEY, SVGAGI. V was cut by 0 bases and J by 5 bases, with 13 bases left in between. The CDR3 reads CASSYSSISGTEAFF. The CDR3 DNA reads TGTGCCAGCAGTTACTCGAGCATATCCGGTACTGAAGCTTTCTTT.

CDR3: CASSPGTGYGYTF. CDR3 in DNA: TGTGCCAGCTCCCCAGGGACAGGGTACGGCTACACCTTC. This chain joins TRBV6-4 and TRBJ1-2; 9 bases are a match to TRBD1. Germline values: CDR1 MRHNA, CDR2 SNTAGT. The CDR3 runs to 13 residues. V trimming: 8 bases; J trimming: 8 bases; junction bases outside the gene matches: 9.

The V call is TRBV7-2, the J call TRBJ2-2; a possible D gene is TRBD2 (6 bases). The CDR3 loop spans 14 amino acids. Germline V CDR1 and CDR2: SGHTA, FQGNSA. The V end was cut by 4 bases, the J end by 2 bases, with 8 bases between. The CDR3 DNA sequence: TGTGCCAGCAGCTGGAGGGTAAACACCGGGGAGCTGTTTTTT. Its protein product is CASSWRVNTGELFF.

The J gene is TRBJ2-5, the V gene TRBV9; 7 nucleotides align to TRBD1. From germline, CDR1 is SGDLS and CDR2 YYNGEE. Germline trimming cut 3 bases from V and 0 bases from J; bases unmatched to any gene: 8. The CDR3 totals 16 residues. In nucleotides, the CDR3 is TGTGCCAGCAGCGATAGGGACAGAAATTACCAAGAGACCCAGTACTTC. This translates into CASSDRDRNYQETQYF. The entire variable domain, with the rest obtained from reference TRBV9 and TRBJ2-5, is as follows: DSGVTQTPKHLITATGQRVTLRCSPRSGDLSVYWYQQSLDQGLQFLIQYYNGEERAKGNILERFSAQQFPDLHSELNLSSLELGDSALYFCASSDRDRNYQETQYFGPGTRLLVL.

This rearrangement joins TRBV9 to TRBJ1-1; no definite D call. The germline V and J ends were trimmed by 0 bases and 0 bases, with 9 bases remaining between them. The CDR3 sequence is 15 residues long. In germline, CDR1 is SGDLS, CDR2 YYNGEE. CDR3 residues: CASSVGSVVNTEAFF. The CDR3 bases are TGTGCCAGCAGCGTAGGGTCGGTTGTGAACACTGAAGCTTTCTTT.

The rearrangement links TRBV10-3 to TRBJ2-3; TRBD1 aligns across 7 bases. The CDR3 is 13 amino acids. V was clipped by 4 bases and J by 4 bases; unmatched bases: 2. Germline V gives CDR1 ENHRY, CDR2 SYGVKD. The CDR3 region is CAISGQGPDTQYF. DNA for the CDR3: TGTGCCATCAGTGGACAGGGCCCAGATACGCAGTATTTT.

The chain recombines TRBV2 with TRBJ1-1, with TRBD1 as a possible D gene (6 bases). CDR3 length: 14 residues. V dropped 2 bases and J dropped 6 bases, with 13 bases sitting between them. The germline V gene encodes CDR1 SNHLY and CDR2 FYNNEI. The chain's CDR3 is CASSERQGRAEAFF. The CDR3 DNA reads TGTGCCAGCAGTGAACGGCAGGGGAGGGCTGAAGCTTTCTTT.